The present TCR beta chain was sequenced within a study of PD-L1 blockade in urothelial cancer. Study information: Analysis of the blood was performed 3 weeks (second dose) and 6 weeks after treatment start.

Broader study findings: Clones that were tumor-associated expanded more in the blood of durable-benefit patients at 3 weeks.

Here immunoSEQ multiplex PCR was the method, and the copy in TCRdb shows in-frame clones only, minus some. The table records 40,000 to 55,000 clones, about 88% of them present only once. The V gene's germline CDR1 is SGHDT and CDR2 YYEEEE. This CDR3 spans 18 amino acids. Trimming cost V 4 bases and J 6 bases; bases outside gene matches: 11. Time point denoted: pretreatment peripheral blood. As for this clone: Its antigen is not known.

The TCR originated in a donor aged 40 or older with urothelial cancer. The material was PBMCs, obtained around atezolizumab (anti-PD-L1) treatment. The rearrangement links TRBV5-6 to TRBJ2-1; 15 bases map to TRBD2. CDR3 residues: CASSVPGLAGGPLNEQFF. The CDR3, as DNA: TGTGCCAGCAGCGTCCCGGGACTAGCGGGAGGCCCCCTCAATGAGCAGTTCTTC. Full variable domain (missing parts from reference TRBV5-6 and TRBJ2-1): DAGVTQSPTHLIKTRGQQVTLRCSPKSGHDTVSWYQQALGQGPQFIFQYYEEEERQRGNFPDRFSGHQFPNYSSELNVNALLLGDSALYLCASSVPGLAGGPLNEQFFGPGTRLTVL.